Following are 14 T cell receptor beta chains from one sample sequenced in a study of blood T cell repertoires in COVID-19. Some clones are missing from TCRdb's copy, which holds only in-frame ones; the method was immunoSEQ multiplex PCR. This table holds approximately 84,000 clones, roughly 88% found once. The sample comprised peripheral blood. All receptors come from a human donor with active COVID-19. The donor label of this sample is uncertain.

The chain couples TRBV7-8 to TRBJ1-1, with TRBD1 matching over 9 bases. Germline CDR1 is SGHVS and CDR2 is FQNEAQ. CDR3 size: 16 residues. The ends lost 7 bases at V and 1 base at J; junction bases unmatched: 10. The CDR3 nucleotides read TGTGCCAGCACCTGGGCCCTGACAGGGGGGAACACTGAAGCTTTCTTT. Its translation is CASTWALTGGNTEAFF. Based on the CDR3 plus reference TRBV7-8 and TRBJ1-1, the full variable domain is GAGVSQSPRYKVAKRGQDVALRCDPISGHVSLFWYQQALGQGPEFLTYFQNEAQLDKSGLPSDRFFAERPEGSVSTLKIQRTQQEDSAVYLCASTWALTGGNTEAFFGQGTRLTVV.

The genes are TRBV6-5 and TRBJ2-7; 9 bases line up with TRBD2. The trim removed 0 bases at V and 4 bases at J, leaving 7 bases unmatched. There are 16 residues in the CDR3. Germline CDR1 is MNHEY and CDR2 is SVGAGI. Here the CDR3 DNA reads TGTGCCAGCAGTTACTCTTCTAGCGGGGCAGTATACGAGCAGTACTTC. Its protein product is CASSYSSSGAVYEQYF.

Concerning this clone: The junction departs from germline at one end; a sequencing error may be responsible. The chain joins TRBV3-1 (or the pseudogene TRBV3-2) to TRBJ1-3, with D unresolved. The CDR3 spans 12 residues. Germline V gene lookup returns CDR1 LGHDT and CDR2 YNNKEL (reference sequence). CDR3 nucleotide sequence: TGTGCCACCAGCTACTCTGGAAACACCATATATTTT. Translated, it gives CATSYSGNTIYF.

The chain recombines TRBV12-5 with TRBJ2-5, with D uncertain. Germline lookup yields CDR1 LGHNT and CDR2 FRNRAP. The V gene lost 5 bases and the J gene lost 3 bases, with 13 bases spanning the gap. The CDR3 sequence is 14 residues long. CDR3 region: CASGKAESEETQYF. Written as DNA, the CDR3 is TGTGCTAGTGGTAAAGCCGAGTCCGAAGAGACCCAGTACTTC.

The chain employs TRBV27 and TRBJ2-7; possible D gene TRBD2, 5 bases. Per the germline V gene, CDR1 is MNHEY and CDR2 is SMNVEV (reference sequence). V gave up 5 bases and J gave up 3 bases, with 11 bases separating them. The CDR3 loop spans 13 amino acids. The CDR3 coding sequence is TGTGCCAGCAGTCCGGCCGAGGGCTACGAGCAGTACTTC. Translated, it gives CASSPAEGYEQYF.

The CDR3 sequence is CASSQDSTGIIFF. The CDR3 nucleotides read TGTGCCAGCAGCCAAGACTCCACAGGGATAATATTCTTT. This chain uses TRBV3-1 (or the pseudogene TRBV3-2) with TRBJ1-1; tentatively, D is TRBD1 (6 bases). The CDR3 runs 13 residues. Germline-derived CDR1 and CDR2 are LGHDT and YNNKEL (reference sequence). Trimming shortened V by 0 bases and J by 14 bases, and 16 bases separated the two germline ends.

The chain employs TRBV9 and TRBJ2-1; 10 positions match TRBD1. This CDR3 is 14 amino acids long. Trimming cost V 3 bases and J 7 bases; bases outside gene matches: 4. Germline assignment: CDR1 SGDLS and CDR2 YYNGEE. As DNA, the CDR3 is TGTGCCAGCAGCGGAGACAGGGGGCGGAATGAGCAGTTCTTC. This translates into CASSGDRGRNEQFF.

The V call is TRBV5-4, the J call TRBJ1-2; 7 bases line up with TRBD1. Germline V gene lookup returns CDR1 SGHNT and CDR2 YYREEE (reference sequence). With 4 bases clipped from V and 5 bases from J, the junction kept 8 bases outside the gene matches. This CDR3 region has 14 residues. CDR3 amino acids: CASSGGQPAYGYTF. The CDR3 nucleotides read TGTGCCAGCAGCGGGGGACAGCCGGCTTATGGCTACACCTTC.

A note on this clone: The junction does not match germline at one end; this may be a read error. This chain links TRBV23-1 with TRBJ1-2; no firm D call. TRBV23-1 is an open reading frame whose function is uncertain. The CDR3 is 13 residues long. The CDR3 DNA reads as TGCGCCAGCAGTCAATACGTGGACTACGGCTACACCTTC. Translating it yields CASSQYVDYGYTF.

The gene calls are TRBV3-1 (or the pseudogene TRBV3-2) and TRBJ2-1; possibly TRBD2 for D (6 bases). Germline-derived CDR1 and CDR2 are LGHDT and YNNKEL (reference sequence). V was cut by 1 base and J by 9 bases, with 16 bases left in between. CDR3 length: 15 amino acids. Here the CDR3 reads CASSQVRDLGLEQFF. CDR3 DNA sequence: TGTGCCAGCAGCCAAGTTAGAGATCTGGGACTTGAGCAGTTCTTC.

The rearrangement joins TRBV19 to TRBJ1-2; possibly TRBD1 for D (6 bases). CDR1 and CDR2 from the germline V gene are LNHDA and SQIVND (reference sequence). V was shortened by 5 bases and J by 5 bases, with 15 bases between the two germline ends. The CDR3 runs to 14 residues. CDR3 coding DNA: TGTGCCAGTAGTTATCCGACAGGAGTTTATGGCTACACCTTC. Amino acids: CASSYPTGVYGYTF.

This chain's CDR3 is CASSGELRQRTYTGELFF. CDR3 bases: TGTGCCAGCAGTGGTGAACTGAGACAGAGAACTTACACCGGGGAGCTGTTTTTT. The rearrangement links TRBV2 to TRBJ2-2, with a tentative D call TRBD1 (5 bases). Germline V gene data show CDR1 as SNHLY and CDR2 as FYNNEI. Between the trimmed V and J ends, which lost 4 bases and 3 bases, there was a span of 21 bases. CDR3 length: 18 amino acids.

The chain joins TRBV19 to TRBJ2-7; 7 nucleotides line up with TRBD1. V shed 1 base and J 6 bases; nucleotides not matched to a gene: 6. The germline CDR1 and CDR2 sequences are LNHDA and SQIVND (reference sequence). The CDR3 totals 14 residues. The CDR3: CASSIGTGPGEQYF. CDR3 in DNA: TGTGCCAGTAGTATAGGGACAGGTCCCGGCGAGCAGTACTTC.

CDR3 bases: TGTGCCAGCAGCGGTGCGGGGGGGCTGAACACCGGGGAGCTGTTTTTT. Translated, it gives CASSGAGGLNTGELFF. The rearrangement joins TRBV11-2 to TRBJ2-2, with 9 bases lining up with TRBD2. The CDR3 runs 16 residues. Per the germline V gene, CDR1 is SGHAT and CDR2 is FQNNGV. After removal of 5 bases from V and 1 base from J, the junction contained 5 bases not matched to a gene.